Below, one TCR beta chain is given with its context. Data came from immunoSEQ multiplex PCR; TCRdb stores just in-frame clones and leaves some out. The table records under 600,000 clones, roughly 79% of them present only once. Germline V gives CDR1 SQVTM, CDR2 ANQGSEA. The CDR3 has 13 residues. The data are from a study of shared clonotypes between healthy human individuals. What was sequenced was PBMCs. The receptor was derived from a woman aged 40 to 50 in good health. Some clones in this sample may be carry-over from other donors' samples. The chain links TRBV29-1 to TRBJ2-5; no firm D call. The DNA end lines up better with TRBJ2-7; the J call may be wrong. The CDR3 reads CSVEDEQIDEQYF. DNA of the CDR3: TGCAGCGTTGAAGATGAACAGATCGACGAGCAGTACTTC.